The sequence of this TCR beta chain was determined in a study of cytomegalovirus exposure and HLA in healthy donors. PCR used 60 Vbeta primers and 13 Jbeta primers. Clones were sequenced by immunoSEQ multiplex PCR, and TCRdb holds only the in-frame ones, with some missing. The sample consists of around 200,000 clones, roughly 87% of them appearing once. With regard to this clone: As yet, its antigen is unknown.

Study results and caveats: One later analysis reportedly identified an Asian-associated ancestry cluster that showed fewer N-insertions than the approximately 700-donor mean.

The sequence was obtained from a man aged 40-49 years in good health and CMV-seropositive. The source material was PBMCs.

In DNA, the CDR3 is TGTGCCAGCTTCCTAAGGGGGCGCGGGGATACGCAGTATTTT. Amino acid sequence: CASFLRGRGDTQYF. The rearrangement uses TRBV6-5 and TRBJ2-3, with TRBD1 identical over 7 bases. The germline gives CDR1 MNHEY, CDR2 SVGAGI. J gave up 6 bases and V 8 bases, and 11 bases lay outside the gene matches. The CDR3 covers 14 residues.